This section outlines one TCR beta chain sequence together with its context. Its antigen remains unknown. Per germline, CDR1 MDHEN and CDR2 SYDVKM. The ends lost 4 bases at V and 0 bases at J; junction bases unmatched: 2. The CDR3 spans 15 residues. This sample stems from a study of vaccination effects on CD4 cells after COVID-19. Assay: immunoSEQ multiplex PCR; the TCRdb copy retains only in-frame clones and omits some. The sample carries about 73,000 clones, approximately 73% recorded once. Culture proceeded for nine to ten days, and CD4+ T cells were then isolated. All study participants received two doses of BNT162b2 or mRNA-1273 vaccine.

The chain employs TRBV28 and TRBJ2-3; 9 bases are shared with TRBD1. The clonotype originates from a human donor who received a COVID-19 vaccine. The starting material was CD4+ T cells from PBMCs cultured without peptide, obtained after COVID-19 vaccination. DNA for the CDR3: TGTGCCAGCAGTTCCGGGACAGGGAGCACAGATACGCAGTATTTT. Its translation: CASSSGTGSTDTQYF.